This T cell receptor (beta chain) was sequenced for a study of blood T cell repertoires in COVID-19. About the study: Whether acute or convalescent, the COVID-19 samples came from the United States, Italy and Spain.

In the original workflow: Amplification of reference gene primers provided the estimated nucleated cell counts. The method was immunoSEQ multiplex PCR; TCRdb's version includes in-frame clones alone and lacks a portion of them. V and J calls and clone size are as listed in that table; D and trimming were resolved from the DNA. The data contain under 200,000 clones, over 80% of them singletons. V lost 7 bases and J lost 4; bases outside the gene matches: 4. CDR1 LNHDA and CDR2 SQIVND come from the germline V gene (reference sequence). The CDR3 spans 13 residues. The chain combines TRBV19 with TRBJ2-5, with 9 positions matching TRBD2. Sequencing was done on a sample of peripheral blood. The clonotype was recovered from a woman aged 55-70 years who had recovered from COVID-19. The CDR3 DNA is TGTGCCAGTAAGAAGCGGGGGGTAGAGACCCAGTACTTC. Residues: CASKKRGVETQYF.